These 29 T cell receptor beta chains originate from one sample sequenced in a study of beta chain features in type 1 diabetes. Overall study findings and caveats: There was a moderate but significant shortening of TCRB CDR3s in all four CD4+ subsets of Type 1 diabetes patients.

For these receptors, no antigen is known. The sequenced template was cDNA made from the entire isolated RNA. Sequenced by immunoSEQ multiplex PCR; TCRdb stores in-frame clones only, minus some. The sample contains roughly 150,000 clones, 9% to 10% of which appear only once. Material: central memory CD4+ T cells from blood. The receptors shown here come from a woman in her thirties with type 1 diabetes.

The chain employs TRBV7-2 and TRBJ2-1, with 10 bases matching TRBD1. With 4 bases clipped from V and 6 bases from J, the junction kept 3 bases outside the gene matches. The CDR3 runs 14 residues. Germline values: CDR1 SGHTA, CDR2 FQGNSA. The CDR3 nucleotides read TGTGCCAGCAGCTGGGACAGGGGAAGCAATGAGCAGTTCTTC. This codes for CASSWDRGSNEQFF.

The rearrangement links TRBV4-1 to TRBJ1-5, with 10 bases lining up with TRBD1. Germline V gene sequence: CDR1 MGHRA, CDR2 YSYEKL. V was pared by 6 bases and J by 6 bases, with 5 bases of the junction left unmatched. This CDR3 spans 14 amino acids. The CDR3 loop is CASRRQGAGQPQHF. CDR3 coding DNA: TGCGCCAGCAGGAGACAGGGGGCAGGTCAGCCCCAGCATTTT.

The chain uses TRBV7-2 and TRBJ2-7; D is possibly TRBD1 (6 bases). With 0 bases removed from V and 5 bases from J, the gap between germline ends came to 11 bases. The CDR3 is 14 amino acids. Germline V CDR1 and CDR2: SGHTA, FQGNSA. The CDR3 region has the DNA TGTGCCAGCAGCTTAGCTCGACAGGTCCACGAGCAGTACTTC. As protein: CASSLARQVHEQYF.

CDR3 residues: CASSSSSGAYEQYF. The CDR3, as DNA: TGTGCCAGCAGTTCCTCCTCGGGAGCCTACGAGCAGTACTTC. V gene TRBV28 combines with J gene TRBJ2-7; possibly TRBD2 for D (6 bases). Trimming stripped 4 bases from V and 2 bases from J, with 12 bases between. CDR1 and CDR2 (germline): MDHEN, SYDVKM. The CDR3 covers 14 residues.

The chain combines TRBV28 with TRBJ2-3; TRBD2 matches at 7 bases. Losses at the gene ends were 10 bases for V and 4 bases for J; bases not matched to a gene: 5. Germline CDR1 and CDR2: MDHEN and SYDVKM. This CDR3 spans 12 amino acids. The CDR3 is CATREPSDTQYF. Here the CDR3 DNA reads TGTGCCACGCGGGAGCCTTCAGATACGCAGTATTTT.

This clone was seen a handful of times. The chain joins TRBV7-9 to TRBJ2-1; TRBD2 matches 7 bases. CDR1 and CDR2 (germline): SEHNR, FQNEAQ (reference sequence). J lost 8 bases, V lost 4 bases, and 14 bases had no gene match. The CDR3 loop spans 16 amino acids. CDR3 coding DNA: TGTGCCAGCAGCTCGCTGGTGGTAGCGGGCGGTGATGAGCAGTTCTTC. This codes for CASSSLVVAGGDEQFF.

This clone was recorded a few times. This chain joins TRBV7-9 and TRBJ2-5; D is ambiguous. Germline V CDR1 and CDR2: SEHNR, FQNEAQ (reference sequence). V dropped 4 bases and J dropped 4 bases, with 10 bases sitting between them. The CDR3 spans 13 residues. The CDR3 protein is CASSYNARETQYF. CDR3 DNA: TGTGCCAGCAGCTACAACGCAAGAGAGACCCAGTACTTC. The variable domain in full, completed from reference TRBV7-9 and TRBJ2-5, reads DTGVSQNPRHKITKRGQNVTFRCDPISEHNRLYWYRQTLGQGPEFLTYFQNEAQLEKSRLLSDRFSAERPKGSFSTLEIQRTEQGDSAMYLCASSYNARETQYFGPGTRLLVL.

This clone was detected a few times. The V call is TRBV15, the J call TRBJ2-7; TRBD1 matches 8 bases. V trimming: 1 base; J trimming: 6 bases; junction bases outside the gene matches: 2. Germline CDR1 is LNHNV and CDR2 is YYDKDF (reference sequence). The CDR3 spans 13 residues. Here the CDR3 DNA reads TGTGCCACCAGCAGAGCGACAGGGGCCGAGCAGTACTTC. Translated: CATSRATGAEQYF.

Concerning this clone itself: This sample also contains other DNA sequences that code for the same CDR3. The V and J genes are TRBV7-9 and TRBJ1-5; 9 nucleotides align to TRBD1. Germline assignment: CDR1 SEHNR and CDR2 FQNEAQ (reference sequence). The CDR3 runs to 14 residues. The junction had 3 bases not matched to a gene; V was cut back by 5 bases and J by 4 bases. Here the CDR3 reads CASSPGTGNQPQHF. Here the CDR3 DNA reads TGTGCCAGCAGCCCCGGGACAGGGAATCAGCCCCAGCATTTT.

Only a few counts were recorded for this clone. The rearrangement joins TRBV4-2 to TRBJ2-1, with 7 bases that match TRBD2. With 0 bases clipped from V and 4 bases from J, the junction kept 6 bases outside the gene matches. The CDR3 spans 16 residues. Germline V gives CDR1 LGHNA, CDR2 YNFKEQ. CDR3 residues: CASSQELASSYNEQFF. CDR3 coding DNA: TGTGCCAGCAGCCAAGAACTAGCGAGCTCTTACAATGAGCAGTTCTTC.

The chain joins TRBV9 to TRBJ2-7; 11 bases line up with TRBD2. There are 17 residues in the CDR3. The ends lost 0 bases at V and 3 bases at J; junction bases unmatched: 8. Germline-derived CDR1 and CDR2 are SGDLS and YYNGEE. This CDR3 is CASSVDAGLAEIYEQYF. The CDR3, as DNA: TGTGCCAGCAGCGTAGACGCGGGACTAGCGGAGATCTACGAGCAGTACTTC.

This clone has a handful of counts. The chain recombines TRBV2 with TRBJ1-1; D gene uncertain. The germline V gene has CDR1 SNHLY and CDR2 FYNNEI. CDR3 length: 12 amino acids. V was pared by 4 bases and J by 1 base, with 4 bases between. DNA of the CDR3: TGTGCCAGCAGTGTCTGGAACACTGAAGCTTTCTTT. This codes for CASSVWNTEAFF.

Comment on this clone: The junction shows a germline mismatch at one end, possibly a read error. CDR3 bases: TGTGCCAGCAGCGAAGACCCAGGACAGACATACGAGCAGTACTTC. The encoded protein is CASSEDPGQTYEQYF. This chain connects TRBV6-1 to TRBJ2-7; D is possibly TRBD1 (6 bases). The length of the CDR3 is 15 residues. Germline-derived CDR1 and CDR2 are MNHNS and SASEGT.

This clone was counted only a few times. The chain has TRBV5-1 and TRBJ1-1; 7 bases are shared with TRBD1. This CDR3 is built from 13 residues. The J segment lost 1 base and the V segment lost 7 bases, leaving 4 bases of the junction unmatched. From germline, CDR1 is SGHRS and CDR2 YFSETQ. The CDR3 loop is CASHRDRNTEAFF. The CDR3 DNA sequence: TGCGCCAGCCACCGGGACAGGAACACTGAAGCTTTCTTT.

This clone was seen more than once but under ten times. This chain joins TRBV29-1 and TRBJ2-5; 11 nucleotides line up with TRBD1. Germline CDR1 is SQVTM and CDR2 is ANQGSEA. V was clipped by 7 bases and J by 5 bases; unmatched bases: 6. The CDR3 runs 13 residues. Here the CDR3 DNA reads TGCAGCGCACGGACAGGGGGCTTTGAGACCCAGTACTTC. This gives the protein CSARTGGFETQYF.

V and J are TRBV2 and TRBJ2-7; 9 bases fit TRBD1. This CDR3 is built from 15 residues. In germline, CDR1 is SNHLY, CDR2 FYNNEI. With V trimmed by 3 bases and J by 6 bases, 9 bases remained unmatched. The CDR3 loop reads CASSDLVQGAGEQYF. DNA of the CDR3: TGTGCCAGCAGTGATCTAGTACAGGGGGCAGGCGAGCAGTACTTC.

The sample holds a few counts of this clone. This chain joins TRBV28 and TRBJ2-7; TRBD1 matches 9 bases. Germline lookup yields CDR1 MDHEN and CDR2 SYDVKM. The V and J ends lost 5 bases and 1 base, in that order; junction bases with no gene match: 3. The CDR3 has 14 amino acids. The CDR3 DNA is TGTGCCAGCAGTAGGACAGGGGTTTCCTACGAGCAGTACTTC. Its protein product is CASSRTGVSYEQYF.

This clone has only a few counts. The chain couples TRBV11-2 to TRBJ1-5; 7 bases fit TRBD1. The V and J ends lost 6 bases and 2 bases, in that order; junction bases with no gene match: 10. Germline lookup yields CDR1 SGHAT and CDR2 FQNNGV. This CDR3 is built from 16 residues. CDR3 loop: CASSSTTGVGNQPQHF. CDR3 bases: TGTGCCAGCAGTTCCACCACAGGGGTCGGCAATCAGCCCCAGCATTTT.

This clone was detected only a few times. The chain combines TRBV5-1 with TRBJ2-1; 9 nucleotides align to TRBD1. J lost 6 bases, V lost 4 bases, and 8 bases had no gene match. Germline assignment: CDR1 SGHRS and CDR2 YFSETQ. CDR3 length: 15 amino acids. CDR3 DNA sequence: TGCGCCAGCAGCCAGCGGACAGGGGAGGCCAATGAGCAGTTCTTC. Its translation is CASSQRTGEANEQFF.

This chain connects TRBV11-2 to TRBJ2-7, with 10 bases fitting TRBD2. Germline CDR1 and CDR2: SGHAT and FQNNGV. The length of the CDR3 is 15 residues. Unmatched junction bases numbered 6, after V lost 6 bases and J lost 1 base. The CDR3 DNA follows: TGTGCCAGCAGAAAACTAGCGGGAAGTTCCTACGAGCAGTACTTC. This sequence encodes CASRKLAGSSYEQYF.

This clone was counted a few times. The chain combines TRBV11-1 with TRBJ2-4; D may be TRBD1 (5 bases). The CDR3 extends over 15 amino acids. The V gene's germline CDR1 is SGHAT and CDR2 FQDESV (reference sequence). V gave up 5 bases and J gave up 1 base, with 12 bases separating them. CDR3 sequence: CASSATAAAKNIQYF. In nucleotides, the CDR3 is TGTGCCAGCAGCGCGACAGCAGCGGCCAAAAACATTCAGTACTTC. Full variable domain (remainder filled in from reference TRBV11-1 and TRBJ2-4): EAEVAQSPRYKITEKSQAVAFWCDPISGHATLYWYRQILGQGPELLVQFQDESVVDDSQLPKDRFSAERLKGVDSTLKIQPAELGDSAMYLCASSATAAAKNIQYFGAGTRLSVL.

A few counts support this clone. The chain joins TRBV5-6 to TRBJ2-1; 10 nucleotides line up with TRBD1. Losses at the gene ends were 3 bases for V and 6 bases for J; bases not matched to a gene: 0. CDR1 is SGHDT and CDR2 is YYEEEE in the germline V gene. The CDR3 contains 13 residues. CDR3 loop: CASSWDRGNEQFF. The CDR3, as DNA: TGTGCCAGCAGCTGGGACAGGGGCAATGAGCAGTTCTTC.

The chain joins TRBV11-1 to TRBJ2-1, with D unclear. V was shortened by 5 bases and J by 7 bases, with 18 bases between the two germline ends. This CDR3 has 15 residues. Per germline, CDR1 SGHAT and CDR2 FQDESV (reference sequence). CDR3 region: CASSPLSGWINEQFF. CDR3 nucleotides: TGTGCCAGCAGCCCGCTCTCCGGGTGGATAAATGAGCAGTTCTTC.

The chain combines TRBV5-1 with TRBJ2-7, with D perhaps TRBD1 (6 bases). The CDR3 runs 16 residues. Germline V gene lookup returns CDR1 SGHRS and CDR2 YFSETQ. V lost 4 bases and J lost 1, with 18 bases in between. The CDR3 reads CASSLTGTPPSYEQYF. The CDR3 DNA is TGCGCCAGCAGCCTCACCGGGACACCTCCTTCCTACGAGCAGTACTTC.

This clone was seen only a few times. The chain has TRBV19 and TRBJ2-2; 9 bases match TRBD1. Germline V gives CDR1 LNHDA, CDR2 SQIVND (reference sequence). J lost 7 bases, V lost 6 bases, and 9 bases had no gene match. This CDR3 comprises 15 residues. CDR3 bases: TGTGCCAGTAGATCACAGGGGGCGTTGTTCGGGGAGCTGTTTTTT. Residues: CASRSQGALFGELFF.

J is TRBJ2-5 and V is TRBV5-1; 8 bases align to TRBD2. CDR3 length equals 16 residues. V was clipped by 0 bases and J by 4 bases; unmatched bases: 8. The V gene's germline CDR1 is SGHRS and CDR2 YFSETQ. The CDR3 reads CASSLGIAGIRETQYF. Here the CDR3 DNA reads TGCGCCAGCAGCTTGGGGATAGCGGGAATCCGAGAGACCCAGTACTTC.

In its sample, this clone was seen a few times. V is TRBV19 and J is TRBJ1-2; D not resolved. V shed 10 bases and J shed 6 bases, with 6 bases lying between them. This CDR3 spans 9 amino acids. Germline V gene sequence: CDR1 LNHDA, CDR2 SQIVND (reference sequence). For the CDR3, the DNA is TGTGCCACGGGGAATGGCTACACCTTC. It encodes CATGNGYTF.

The chain links TRBV5-1 to TRBJ2-2, with 7 bases fitting TRBD2. With 5 bases clipped from V and 5 bases from J, the junction kept 12 bases outside the gene matches. The CDR3 loop spans 16 amino acids. CDR1 is SGHRS, CDR2 YFSETQ, per germline. The CDR3 reads CASRSSLAVGTGELFF. DNA for the CDR3: TGCGCCAGCAGATCCTCCCTAGCGGTGGGGACCGGGGAGCTGTTTTTT. Complete variable domain (other parts from reference TRBV5-1 and TRBJ2-2): KAGVTQTPRYLIKTRGQQVTLSCSPISGHRSVSWYQQTPGQGLQFLFEYFSETQRNKGNFPGRFSGRQFSNSRSEMNVSTLELGDSALYLCASRSSLAVGTGELFFGEGSRLTVL.

This clone was recorded a few times. The chain couples TRBV25-1 to TRBJ2-6, with D unclear. Trimming took off 1 base at V and 1 base at J, with 8 bases between the two ends. CDR3 length equals 16 residues. The germline V gene has CDR1 MGHDK and CDR2 SYGVNS. DNA for the CDR3: TGTGCCAGCAGTGAATTGAGGCCATCTGGGGCCAACGTCCTGACTTTC. Translating it yields CASSELRPSGANVLTF.